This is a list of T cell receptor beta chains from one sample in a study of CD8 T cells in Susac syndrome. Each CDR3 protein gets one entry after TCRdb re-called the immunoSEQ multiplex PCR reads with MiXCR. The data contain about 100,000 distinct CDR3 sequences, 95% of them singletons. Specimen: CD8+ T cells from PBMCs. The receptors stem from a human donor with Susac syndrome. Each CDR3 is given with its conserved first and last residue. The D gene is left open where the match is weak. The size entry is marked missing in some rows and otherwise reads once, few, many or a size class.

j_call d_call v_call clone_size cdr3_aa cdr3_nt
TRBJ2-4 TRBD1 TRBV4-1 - CASSQGQGGAKNIQYF TGCGCCAGCAGCCAAGGACAGGGGGGTGCCAAAAACATTCAGTACTTC
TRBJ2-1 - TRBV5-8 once CASAHTGPYNEQFF TGTGCCAGCGCCCATACGGGGCCCTACAATGAGCAGTTCTTC
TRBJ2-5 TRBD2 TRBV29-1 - CSVEGVQRQAGSIGQETQYF TGCAGCGTTGAAGGGGTGCAGAGACAAGCGGGAAGCATCGGACAAGAGACCCAGTACTTC
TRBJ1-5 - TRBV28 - CASSPGGGGMQPQHF TGTGCCAGCAGTCCCGGTGGTGGGGGTATGCAGCCCCAGCATTTT
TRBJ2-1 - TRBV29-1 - CSVEGSGNEQFF TGCAGCGTTGAAGGTTCCGGCAATGAGCAGTTCTTC
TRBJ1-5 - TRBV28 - CASTQSAGGSQPQHF TGTGCCAGCACCCAATCGGCCGGAGGGAGTCAGCCCCAGCATTTT
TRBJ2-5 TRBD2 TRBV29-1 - CSVHLGTSGWETQYF TGCAGCGTCCACCTCGGGACTAGCGGGTGGGAGACCCAGTACTTC
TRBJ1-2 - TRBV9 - CASGLGLLTGYTF TGTGCCAGCGGCCTGGGACTCCTAACTGGCTACACCTTC
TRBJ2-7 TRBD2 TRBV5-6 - CASSSLLLAGDTYEQYF TGTGCCAGCAGCTCCCTCTTACTAGCGGGAGACACCTACGAGCAGTACTTC
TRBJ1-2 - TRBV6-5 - CASSDRGGMSGYTF TGTGCCAGCAGCGACCGAGGGGGAATGAGTGGCTACACCTTC
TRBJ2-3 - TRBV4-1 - CASSQGLDTDTQYF TGCGCCAGCAGCCAAGGTCTTGACACAGATACGCAGTATTTT
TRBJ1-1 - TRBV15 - CATNGGGMNTEAFF TGTGCCACCAACGGGGGGGGGATGAACACTGAAGCTTTCTTT
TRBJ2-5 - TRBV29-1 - CSVGPTGETQYF TGCAGCGTTGGACCTACAGGGGAGACCCAGTACTTC
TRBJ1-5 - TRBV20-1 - CSSSRNTNQPQHF TGCAGTTCATCCCGGAATACCAATCAGCCCCAGCATTTT
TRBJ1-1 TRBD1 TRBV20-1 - CSARGQGQQNTEAFF TGCAGTGCTAGGGGACAGGGCCAACAGAACACTGAAGCTTTCTTT
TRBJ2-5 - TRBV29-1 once CSVVPGLRETQYF TGCAGCGTTGTCCCAGGTTTGCGGGAGACCCAGTACTTC
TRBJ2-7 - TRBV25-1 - CASSERGERSYEQYF TGTGCCAGCAGTGAACGCGGGGAGCGTTCCTACGAGCAGTACTTC
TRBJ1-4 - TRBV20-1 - CSARAQGLREKLFF TGCAGTGCTAGAGCGCAGGGGCTCAGGGAAAAACTGTTTTTT
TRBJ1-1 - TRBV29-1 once CSVGTGNTEAFF TGCAGCGTTGGGACGGGTAACACTGAAGCTTTCTTT
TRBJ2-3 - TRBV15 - CATSQFNLASSTDTQYF TGTGCCACCAGCCAGTTCAATCTAGCGTCTAGCACAGATACGCAGTATTTT
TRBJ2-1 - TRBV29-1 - CSVPGDTPVPLSYNEQFF TGCAGCGTCCCTGGGGACACCCCGGTTCCCCTCTCCTACAATGAGCAGTTCTTC
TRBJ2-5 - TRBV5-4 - CASSYGTSETQYF TGTGCCAGCAGCTACGGGACATCAGAGACCCAGTACTTC
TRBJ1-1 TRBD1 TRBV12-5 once CASGLIPTGSSTEAFF TGTGCTAGTGGTTTGATCCCGACAGGGAGTTCGACTGAAGCTTTCTTT
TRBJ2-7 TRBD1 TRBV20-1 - CSATAETGFSYEQYF TGCAGTGCTACCGCGGAGACAGGGTTCTCCTACGAGCAGTACTTC
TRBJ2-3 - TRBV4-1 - CASSQDGAVTDTQYF TGCGCCAGCAGCCAAGACGGCGCGGTCACAGATACGCAGTATTTT
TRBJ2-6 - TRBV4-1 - CASSQEESGANVLTF TGCGCCAGCAGCCAAGAAGAGTCTGGGGCCAACGTCCTGACTTTC
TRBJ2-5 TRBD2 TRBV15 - CATSRAPGLAKKETQYF TGTGCCACCAGCAGAGCTCCGGGACTAGCGAAAAAAGAGACCCAGTACTTC
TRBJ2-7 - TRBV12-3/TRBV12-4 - CASSSMGEGSYEQYF TGTGCCAGCAGTTCTATGGGAGAGGGCTCCTACGAGCAGTACTTC
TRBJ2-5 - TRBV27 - CASSLGGVETQYF TGTGCCAGCAGTCTGGGGGGTGTTGAGACCCAGTACTTC
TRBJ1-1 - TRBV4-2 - CASSQGGVQGEAFF TGTGCCAGCAGCCAGGGGGGGGTGCAGGGTGAAGCTTTCTTT
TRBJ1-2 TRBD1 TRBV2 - CASSQQGARGYTF TGTGCCAGCAGTCAGCAGGGGGCTCGTGGCTACACCTTC